Listed below are T cell receptor beta chains from one sample, sequenced in a study of cytomegalovirus exposure and HLA in healthy donors. TCRdb's copy holds only in-frame clones and misses some; the assay was immunoSEQ multiplex PCR. The table shows about 82,000 clones, with 65% to 90% occurring only once. The sample consisted of PBMCs. These receptors originate from a man in his 70s in good health and CMV-seropositive. CDR3s include the opening cysteine and the closing phenylalanine or tryptophan.

J gene,V gene,CDR3 protein
TRBJ2-7,TRBV5-8,CASSLGWSSYEQYF
TRBJ1-3,TRBV4-1,CASSRQGLVVRGNTIYF
TRBJ1-2,TRBV18,CASSPGADLSYTF
TRBJ2-5,TRBV5-6,CASSFGQGIGTQYF
TRBJ2-2,TRBV5-1,CASSLGATGELFF
TRBJ1-6,TRBV4-1,CASSQAAGNSPLHF
TRBJ1-2,TRBV5-1,CASSLDGQNGYTF
TRBJ2-7,TRBV5-4,CASSWGASGISYEQYF
TRBJ1-3,TRBV7-7,CASSAGQGVGNTIYF
TRBJ2-1,TRBV29-1,CSVGTSRSSYNEQFF
TRBJ1-1,TRBV7-9,CASSVQGGTEAFF
TRBJ1-2,TRBV21-1,CASSNPRRGRNYGYTF
TRBJ2-3,TRBV7-9,CASSTWDSSTDTQYF
TRBJ1-2,TRBV7-2,CASSSDRGNYGYTF
TRBJ2-3,TRBV30,CAWSRERDRVSDTQYF
TRBJ1-2,TRBV11-2,CASSLGQASYGYTF
TRBJ1-3,TRBV27,CASSLWEGNTIYF
TRBJ2-7,TRBV6-5,CASSSREGGYEQYF
TRBJ2-1,TRBV5-1,CASSLGTSRAYNEQFF
TRBJ2-5,TRBV4-2,CASSQDPGLGEQTQYF
TRBJ1-2,TRBV18,CASSAGTVPYGYTF
TRBJ2-5,TRBV7-2,CASSLILAGGETQYF
TRBJ1-2,TRBV10-1,CASRGAGYGYTF
-,TRBV7-9,CASSSQGGGNEQYF
TRBJ2-3,TRBV28,CASSFLHPGQGAGTDTQYF
TRBJ2-5,TRBV6-1,CASSEAQAGGGETQYF
TRBJ2-2,TRBV7-8,CASRGGVAGNTGELFF
TRBJ2-1,TRBV10-3,CAISGTENYNEQFF
TRBJ2-3,TRBV9,CASSVAADTQYF
TRBJ2-7,TRBV6-5,CASSYLTGYEQYF
TRBJ1-6,TRBV5-1,CASSNGQENSPLHF
TRBJ1-1,TRBV5-1,CASTGTENTEAFF
TRBJ2-7,TRBV7-8,CASSLGTASYEQYF
TRBJ2-3,TRBV19,CASSIVSGEGDTQYF
TRBJ2-7,TRBV6-1,CASSEVRGREQYF
TRBJ2-1,TRBV28,CASRFSGTYNEQFF
TRBJ2-7,TRBV6-6,CASKREGHLEQYF
TRBJ2-1,TRBV7-6,CASSPYSGSSYNEQFF
TRBJ1-1,TRBV10-3,CAISKGLLTTEAFF
TRBJ2-3,TRBV6-6,CASRNRGLTDTQYF
TRBJ2-7,TRBV9,CASSVEVTGAEQYF
TRBJ2-1,TRBV7-8,CASSTRYNEQFF
TRBJ2-7,TRBV11-2,CASSFGGGQYYEQYF
TRBJ2-7,TRBV6-5,CASSRTDRGFYEQYF